The clone carrying this TCR beta chain was counted ten times or more. Its antigen remains unknown. Regions amplified from RNA transcripts were the TCR beta CDR3 regions. RT-PCR in the first round (using the HTBI primer set) targeted the TCR CDR3. Each CDR3 protein is one row after TCRdb ran MiXCR on the multiplex PCR reads. The table has some 300,000 distinct CDR3 sequences, approximately 14% seen once. The data stem from a study of T cells in Graves' hyperthyroidism and ophthalmopathy. Study overall: Peripheral blood was acquired at first diagnosis, ahead of any therapy whatsoever.

Broader study findings: Blood samples included most of the expanded thyroid clonotypes exceeding 0.001.

Sequencing was done on a sample of blood. This receptor was identified in a woman aged 40 to 50 with Graves' hyperthyroidism.

The CDR3 loop is CASRRFEGTDEQYF. CDR3 nucleotide sequence: TGTGCCAGCCGGCGTTTCGAGGGCACGGACGAGCAGTACTTC. The V and J genes are TRBV6-2 or TRBV6-3 and TRBJ2-7; possible D gene TRBD2, 5 bases. This CDR3 is 14 amino acids long. Between the trimmed V and J ends, which lost 8 bases and 5 bases, there was a span of 19 bases. Germline-derived CDR1 and CDR2 are MNHEY and SVGEGT.